The subject of this entry is one T cell receptor beta chain. Its antigen is as yet unknown. The junction differs from germline at one of its ends, possibly a read error. Germline V lookup: CDR1 SGDLS, CDR2 YYNGEE. The CDR3 length is 13 residues. The data were produced by immunoSEQ multiplex PCR, yet TCRdb's version contains in-frame clones alone and is incomplete. This repertoire shows 15,000 to 20,000 clones, 80% found once; its top ten account for under 13%. The data derive from a study of tumor-infiltrating lymphocytes in localized non-small cell lung cancer. Across the study: Patients included smokers and never-smokers with various histologies, some sampled after neoadjuvant chemotherapy.

Findings and caveats of the study: Available tissue quantity limited TCR sequencing to a patient subset. Different pieces of the same tissue went to different assays, confounding technical variation with intratumor heterogeneity. No T-cell fraction difference was seen between IM1 and IM2 tumors.

Sequenced material: uninvolved lung tissue not adjacent to the tumor. V and J are TRBV9 and TRBJ1-1, with D possibly TRBD1 on 6 matching bases. This receptor was obtained from a human donor with non-small cell lung cancer. The CDR3 protein is CASSVQGSTEAFF. In DNA form, the CDR3 reads TGTGCCAGCAGCGTACAGGGGAGCACTGAGGCTTTCTTT.